This TCR beta chain is from a study of T-cell reconstitution after alpha-beta-depleted transplantation in children. Study outcomes and limitations: T cells produced anew were the main source of T-cell counts and diversity one year after transplant.

About this clonotype: Its specificity is unknown.

The CDR3 totals 12 residues. Per the germline V gene, CDR1 is SQVTM and CDR2 is ANQGSEA. The V gene lost 3 bases and the J gene lost 8 bases, with 13 bases spanning the gap. For TCRbeta, the library was prepared with unique molecular identifiers. TCRdb re-analysed the PCR reads in MiXCR, keeping a single row per CDR3 protein. The data contain hundreds of thousands of distinct CDR3 sequences, roughly 15% of them singletons. The TCR sequence derives from a boy younger than two who had a stem cell transplant for Wiskott-Aldrich syndrome, so the T cells may come from the graft donor. The material was PBMCs, mostly from graft donor cells, obtained 360 days after TCRalphabeta/CD19-depleted stem cell transplant. The gene calls are TRBV29-1 and TRBJ1-2; D unresolved. The CDR3 here is CSVDKGSGGYTF. CDR3 DNA: TGCAGCGTTGATAAGGGATCGGGAGGCTACACCTTC.